This T cell receptor beta chain came from a study of blood T cell repertoires in COVID-19. The wider study: COVID-19 samples collected from the United States, Italy and Spain covered acute and convalescent phases. PBMCs, B-cell-depleted T cells, or T cells provided the cDNA or gDNA that made up the material.

The CDR3 loop spans 15 amino acids. Germline V lookup: CDR1 MDHEN, CDR2 SYDVKM. V was clipped by 10 bases and J by 4 bases, with 20 bases between them. Original methodology: For nucleated cells, counts were estimated from reference gene primer amplification. Sequencing used immunoSEQ multiplex PCR; TCRdb keeps in-frame clones, though not all of them. That table furnishes V, J and clone size, whereas the DNA furnished D and trimming. The table includes 250,000 or so clones, about nine tenths detected once. The study assigned cohorts using participant-reported clinical history. The sequenced sample was PBMCs or T cells enriched from blood (not recorded which). The sequence was obtained from a woman between 25 and 40 years old with acute COVID-19. This rearrangement joins TRBV28 to TRBJ1-5; D uncertain. CDR3 in DNA: TGTGCCACCCAGAATCCCCCCAGTCTTAATCAGCCCCAGCATTTT. Its protein product is CATQNPPSLNQPQHF.